This T cell receptor (beta chain) was retrieved from a study of T cells in localized non-small cell lung cancer. Sequencing was performed with immunoSEQ multiplex PCR; in TCRdb, only in-frame clones are kept and a portion is missing. The repertoire holds more than 2,500 clones, with about 24% as singletons. The sequencing here drew on lung tumor tissue, taken before any cancer treatment. The origin of this receptor is a male donor at least 60 years old with stage I lung adenocarcinoma.

The CDR3 nucleotides read TGCAGCGTCGATCTAAACAGGGGCGAGACCCAGTACTTC. This sequence encodes CSVDLNRGETQYF. The chain is built from TRBV29-1 and TRBJ2-5; 7 nucleotides agree with TRBD1. CDR3 length: 13 amino acids. V shed 6 bases, J shed 5 bases, and the junction held 9 bases outside the gene matches. Germline CDR1 SQVTM, CDR2 ANQGSEA.